Given below is one T cell receptor beta chain in context. This clone was detected a few times. The antigen this receptor binds is unknown. One base away there is no much larger clone; base qualities are not given. This record comes from a study of cytomegalovirus exposure and HLA in healthy donors (dated by TCRdb to about 2017). Turning to the overall study: An earlier analysis of 587 of the donors reported about 250 Gb of sequence data and 117 million unique TCR beta sequences from approximately 180 million T cells. An early release covering around 630 HLA-typed donors comprised approximately 300 gigabases of sequencing data and around 85 million unique TCR sequences. Of the 300 to 450 genotyped donors, approximately 80% fell in the genetic ancestry cluster associated with self-reported Caucasian donors. The aim of the study was to test whether cataloging public T cell receptors could identify signatures of past pathogen exposure. Using immunosequencing, the study profiled T cell repertoires from about 620 subjects and related those repertoires to cytomegalovirus serostatus. A separate validation cohort of over a hundred different subjects was used in addition to the roughly 670-subject first cohort. High-throughput TCR immunosequencing, statistical association of individual TCRs with disease status, and machine learning were combined to predict cytomegalovirus infection status. A later analysis re-examined previously published TCR beta repertoires from more than 650 donors and added high-resolution HLA genotyping to investigate patterns of TCR occurrence. In the later analysis, no new phenotypic data were used to find candidate immune exposures; instead, reliance was placed on TCR beta sequences and their occurrence across donors. An earlier analysis of 500 to 750 of the donors applied high-throughput TCR beta sequencing to assess whether each TCR beta V gene segment acted as functional or pseudogenic. Donor age, sex, ethnicity and CMV serostatus were collected together with the repertoire data. In a later genetic analysis, genome-wide SNP genotypes for about 65% of the 666 donors were used, and that subset was treated as a discovery cohort. Every repertoire in the discovery cohort had been generated on one and the same sequencing platform. Both class I and class II loci were covered by HLA typing, at four-digit resolution. The number of donors typed differed by locus, with 629-630 for A, B, C, DRB1 and DQB1, more than 500 for DQA1, 606 for DPA1, and around 450 for DPB1. Four to six DR-DQ haplotypes were handled as single units for association and clustering, since linkage in the cohort was strong. Across approximately 400 genotyped donors of the cohort, an average of about 240,000 unique TCR beta nucleotide sequences per donor were sequenced, and 15% to 20% of those sequences were non-productive.

Paper-wide results and their limitations: At a false discovery rate of 0.05, a later analysis linked about 16,000 TCR beta sequences to specific HLA alleles. Presence/absence analyses assumed roughly uniform sequencing depth across donors, an assumption that may not hold. Seventeen rarely observed V segments, including chromosome 9 orphons, were excluded from the earlier analysis of about 610 of the donors because counts were too low. A further reported finding was that TCR beta sequences accurately predicted the HLA-A and HLA-B alleles for most subjects in the first cohort. The sequencing pipeline was judged likely to have produced a cluster of highly shared sequence variants as a technical artifact. In a later genetic analysis, a missense DCLRE1C variant was associated with V-gene and J-gene trimming of TCR beta chains, and the association was replicated in an independent cohort. In a later analysis, HLA-associated TCR beta chains were found to be more clonally expanded and to have lower generation probabilities than equally common non-associated chains. The study gave a list of over 150 TCR beta chains associated with cytomegalovirus. Correlated functional status among segregating V segments might reflect linkage disequilibrium, but an unknown experimental factor could not be ruled out. A few of the identified cytomegalovirus-associated TCR beta chains were confirmed in vitro to be specific for cytomegalovirus antigens. According to a later genetic analysis, donors in an Asian-associated ancestry cluster had fewer N-insertions in productive TCRs than the roughly 670-donor mean. The classifier was reported to diagnose cytomegalovirus status with high specificity and sensitivity in both the original and validation cohorts. Some IMGT-functional V segments, including TRBV6-2 and TRBV6-3, could not be told apart with the 87-base-pair reads, so those segments were excluded. A later analysis found that TCR association rates varied across HLA loci, with DRB1 alleles showing the most associated TCRs and HLA-C alleles the fewest. Strong co-occurrence of HLA alleles, especially DR and DQ, made assigning TCR associations to individual alleles difficult. According to a later analysis, most CMV-associated TCR beta chains appeared to be HLA-restricted, and the HLA associations seemed to be driven largely by CMV exposure. In an earlier analysis of about 540 of the donors, most TCR beta V segments were observed in productive rearrangements about 90% or about 30% of the time, broadly matching IMGT annotations. This cohort had only TCR beta chains sequenced, and the lack of alpha or paired-chain data limited which features could be detected. The authors suggested that the approach could potentially be extended to other disease states and immunological phenotypes. Because some donors lacked HLA typing at each locus, the association tests relied only on the typed subset. Most TCR sequences were observed very rarely across donors, whereas some public TCRs were present in many individuals. Several of the top co-occurrence clusters appeared to be linked to parvovirus B19, influenza, CMV and Epstein-Barr virus, according to a later analysis. For the cohort, immune exposure information was limited to CMV serostatus.

Trimming costs V 4 bases and J 5 bases, and their ends lie 5 bases apart. CDR1 and CDR2 are drawn from the germline V gene (reference sequence): SGHNT, YYREEE. Reading from cysteine to phenylalanine, the CDR3 counts 11 amino acids. CDR3 DNA only is kept here, 33 bases in frame from base 1. The cohort consisted of 600 or so healthy bone marrow donors. Cohort members were all nominally healthy when sampled, although unrecorded immune exposures were likely present. The donor tested CMV seropositive, placing the donor among the roughly 300 seropositive members of the cohort. A peripheral blood sample was collected from each donor, and TCR beta sequencing was performed on peripheral blood mononuclear cells. Genomic DNA was extracted from the blood cell samples with the Qiagen DNeasy Blood Extraction Kit. Library prep was done by the immunoSEQ multiplex PCR assay. The multiplex PCR relied on a mix of 60 forward primers for TCR Vbeta segments and 13 reverse primers for TCR Jbeta segments. The CDR3 region of rearranged TCR beta genes was amplified from genomic DNA with a multiplex PCR assay. On the Illumina HiSeq System, the amplified TCR beta libraries were sequenced as 87-base-pair reads. As for the authors' bioinformatics: Across the 500 to 750 repertoires, a later analysis counted 60 million to 90 million unique TCR beta chains, some 11 million of which were shared by at least two donors. To remove PCR and sequencing errors, raw reads were error-corrected and collapsed into unique sequences using a nearest-neighbor algorithm that merged closely related sequences. Alignment of CDR3 sequences to IMGT reference sequences was used to assign V, D and J gene segments. For a sequence to be retained, a match of at least six nucleotides to both a V gene segment and a J gene segment was required. Rearrangements were called productive when the CDR3 lacked stop codons and stayed in frame with V and J; all others were non-productive. CDR3 was defined according to IMGT convention as the region running from the second conserved V-encoded cysteine to the conserved J-encoded phenylalanine. The earlier analysis of 500 to 750 of the donors excluded any sequence lacking an unambiguous match to a single V gene segment. In an earlier analysis of approximately 590 of the donors, a V segment was called functional when productive rearrangements were above 56.7%, and segregating when the standard deviation between donors exceeded 5%. A statistical classification framework was developed to diagnose cytomegalovirus status using the catalog of TCR beta chain sequences. In a later analysis, TCR nucleotide sequences were compared against IMGT/GENE-DB human TR gene sequences so that V and J genes could be assigned. In a later analysis, CDR3 sequences and most-parsimonious VDJ recombination scenarios were assigned using the TCRdist pipeline. In a later analysis, every TCR beta chain was defined by the combination of its CDR3 amino acid sequence and its V-gene family, and reads without a unique V-gene family were dropped. As a way to deal with suspected cross-contamination and a sequencing artifact, a later analysis dropped more than 500 nucleotide sequences that were highly shared and had low generation probability. A later analysis calculated a clonal expansion index for each public chain from normalized within-repertoire ranks of inferred template counts. In a later analysis, generation probabilities were computed with a VDJ recombination model fitted to out-of-frame rearrangements, and the resulting probabilities were checked against IGoR. A later analysis scored TCR-TCR, TCR-HLA and TCR-CMV co-occurrence with hypergeometric tests, applying a repertoire-size bias correction to TCR pairs. A later analysis estimated false discovery rates by permuting HLA or CMV assignments 20 times. In a later analysis, co-occurring TCRs were grouped with DBSCAN, and TCRdist sequence similarity was added when clustering was performed within HLA-allele-positive subsets. Co-occurrence clustering excluded repertoires with fewer than 30,000 or more than 120,000 public chains, plus five with anomalous nucleotide sharing. The table comes from immuneACCESS by way of TCRdb, which keeps in-frame sequences with V and J called. Part of the clones is missing from these tables; in studies checked, under half for an unresolved V gene and the rest for unknown reasons. That table gives V, J and clone size, and the DNA gave D and trimming. The sample data list about 120,000 clones, and 70% to 80% of these were observed just once. The ten largest make up about 2.6% of the sample.

The sample comprised PBMCs. The chain employs TRBV5-4 and TRBJ2-3, with the D gene too uncertain to name. This clonotype was obtained from a woman aged 40 to 50 in good health and CMV-seropositive. The DNA sequence follows: TGTGCCAGCAGCGGAGTAGATACGCAGTATTTT. It translates to CASSGVDTQYF.